Here is one T cell receptor beta chain with its context. This entry is derived from a study of blood T cell repertoires in COVID-19. The overall study: The United States, Italy and Spain were the sources of the acute and convalescent COVID-19 samples. The cDNA or gDNA used as material had been derived from T cells, B-cell-depleted T cells, or PBMCs.

The length of the CDR3 is 18 residues. The V segment lost 0 bases and the J segment 1 base; nucleotides outside the gene matches: 6. In germline, CDR1 is LNHDA, CDR2 SQIVND (reference sequence). In the original workflow: Amplification of reference gene primers was used by the study to estimate nucleated cell counts. Sequencing used immunoSEQ multiplex PCR; TCRdb keeps in-frame clones, though not all of them. V and J calls plus clone size are reproduced from that table; the DNA served to infer D and trimming. This sample has over 200,000 clones, with about 88% found just once. This clonotype was obtained from a man aged 60-69 years who had recovered from COVID-19. This chain connects TRBV19 to TRBJ2-6; 7 nucleotides line up with TRBD1. The specimen was peripheral blood. Here the CDR3 DNA reads TGTGCCAGTAGTATAGATCTAGGGGGCGCGTCTGGGGCCAACGTCCTGACTTTC. This gives the protein CASSIDLGGASGANVLTF.